This T cell receptor beta chain derives from a study of T-cell reconstitution after alpha-beta-depleted transplantation in children. CDR1 is SGHVS, CDR2 FNYEAQ, per germline. V was cut by 3 bases and J by 8 bases, with 16 bases left in between. The CDR3 has 14 residues. Study-level points and caveats: By one year post-transplant, T-cell counts and diversity largely arose from T cells that were newly produced. The study reportedly traced alpha-beta T cells about two months after transplant to several hundred expanded graft clones.

The library targeted TCRbeta and was prepared with unique molecular identifiers. TCRdb analysed the PCR reads with MiXCR anew, one entry per CDR3 protein. The table lists around 490,000 distinct CDR3 sequences, about an eighth of them singletons. The table lists this clonotype with a few counts. Its antigen remains unidentified. The chain combines TRBV7-6 with TRBJ1-2; no reliable D call. This receptor was identified in a female patient younger than 10 who had a stem cell transplant for aplastic anemia, so the T cells may come from the graft donor. Sequenced material: PBMCs, mostly from graft donor cells, taken 180 days after TCRalphabeta/CD19-depleted stem cell transplant. The CDR3 DNA reads TGTGCCAGCAGCTTTACCGAGGGCGCGGGAGGCTACACCTTC. Translating it yields CASSFTEGAGGYTF.